This T cell receptor (beta chain) stems from a study of T cells in Graves' hyperthyroidism and ophthalmopathy. This CDR3 comprises 15 residues. Trimming at V came to 6 bases and at J to 4 bases, leaving 9 bases not matched to a gene. Germline V gives CDR1 MRHNA, CDR2 SNTAGT. RNA transcripts gave rise to amplified TCR beta CDR3 regions. Carried out on the TCR CDR3, a first-round RT-PCR used the HTBI primer set. One entry per CDR3 protein results from TCRdb running MiXCR on the multiplex PCR reads. Among a few hundred thousand distinct CDR3 sequences, roughly an eighth were seen once, and the ten largest hold 5% to 6.5%.

The V gene is TRBV6-4, the J gene TRBJ2-3; 8 nucleotides match TRBD2. This clonotype was sampled from a woman aged 18-29 years with Graves' hyperthyroidism. The sequenced sample was blood. The CDR3 here is CASSTSGSHSDTQYF. CDR3 bases: TGTGCCAGCAGCACGAGCGGGAGTCACTCAGATACGCAGTATTTT.